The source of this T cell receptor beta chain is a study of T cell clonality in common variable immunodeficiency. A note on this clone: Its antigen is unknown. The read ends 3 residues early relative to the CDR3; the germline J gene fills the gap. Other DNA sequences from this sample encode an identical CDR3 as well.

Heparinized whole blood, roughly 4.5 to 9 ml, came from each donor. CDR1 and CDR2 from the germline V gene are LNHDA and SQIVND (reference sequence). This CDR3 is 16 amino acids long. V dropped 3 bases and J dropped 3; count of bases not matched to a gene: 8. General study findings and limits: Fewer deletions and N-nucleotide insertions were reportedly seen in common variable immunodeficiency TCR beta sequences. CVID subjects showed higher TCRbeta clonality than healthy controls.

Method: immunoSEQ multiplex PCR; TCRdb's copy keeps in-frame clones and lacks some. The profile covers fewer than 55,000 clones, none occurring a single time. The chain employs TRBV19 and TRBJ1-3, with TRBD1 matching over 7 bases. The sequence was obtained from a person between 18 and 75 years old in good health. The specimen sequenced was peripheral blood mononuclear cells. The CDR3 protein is CASSIDPGTDGNTIYF. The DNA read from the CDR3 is TGTGCCAGTAGTATTGACCCCGGGACAGATGGAAACACC.